This TCR beta chain was identified during a study of vaccination effects on CD4 cells after COVID-19. As to this clone: What it binds is unknown.

Points from the study as a whole: Clones of infection and vaccine origin contracted markedly late after vaccination.

Within the ViraFEST assay, antigen-specific CD4+ T cells underwent expansion with viral peptide pools prior to sequencing. Subsequent to 10 days of culture, CD4+ T cells were isolated. In the vaccine recipients, nucleocapsid antibodies were negative and there was no prior SARS-CoV-2 infection. On both days 3 and 7, half of the culture medium was replaced with IL-2 medium. The data were produced by immunoSEQ multiplex PCR, yet TCRdb's version contains in-frame clones alone and is incomplete. The table includes tens of thousands of clones, around 77% detected once. Trimming shortened V by 3 bases and J by 3 bases, and 15 bases separated the two germline ends. Germline loops: CDR1 SGHNT, CDR2 YYREEE (reference sequence). The CDR3 is made up of 15 amino acids.

This TCR was recovered from a human donor who received a COVID-19 vaccine. This chain joins TRBV5-4 and TRBJ2-5, with a possible D match to TRBD1 (6 bases). Specimen: CD4+ T cells from PBMCs cultured with HCoV-NL63 spike peptides, collected before COVID-19 vaccination. CDR3 amino acids: CASSSSRDTKETQYF. The DNA for the CDR3 is TGTGCCAGCAGCTCCTCCCGGGACACTAAAGAGACCCAGTACTTC.